A selection of T cell receptor beta chains follows, all from one sample in a study of radiation and T cells in renal cell carcinoma. TCRdb's copy holds only in-frame clones and misses some; the assay was immunoSEQ multiplex PCR. The data contain over 12,000 clones, approximately 56% of them singletons. Source: tumor tissue, taken from a patient whose treatment was nephrectomy without radiotherapy. These receptors all stem from a man aged 60-69 years with renal cell carcinoma. Both conserved end residues are part of each CDR3. Fields, in order: clone size, V gene, CDR3 protein. Where a row states a size, it is once, few, many or the class of an expanded clone; other rows omit it.

. TRBV4-1 CASSQEISRGTGELFF
few TRBV9 CASSPLGTEAFF
. TRBV9 CASSSRGAGGKLFF
medium-sized TRBV10-3 CAIRDLGTGAYGYTF
. TRBV19 CASSLFRDSRQPQHF
. TRBV4-2 CASSQGTPTSGNFYEQYF
few TRBV5-1 CASSPGGTGYTDTQYF
. TRBV15 CATSRDIGQISYEQYF
. TRBV7-8 CASSFDRDRVSNQPQHF
. TRBV6-1 CASSEDQGYEQYF
. TRBV20-1 CRGTANTEAFF
. TRBV5-6 CASSLIATNEKLFF
. TRBV4-2 CASSQASGSNIQYF
. TRBV12-5 CASGWSNQPQHF
. TRBV29-1 CSGETTGNTTEAFF
few TRBV27 CASSWGDSYNEQFF
. TRBV28 CASSLPPGSGNTIYF
few TRBV11-3 CASSFRGEETQYF
medium-sized TRBV2 CASFGQGADTGELFF
. TRBV10-3 CAISAGQGLSSNQPQHF
. TRBV30 CAWSRGHYEQYF
. TRBV6-5 CASSQGVNTEAFF
once TRBV7-9 CASSMGLTNEQFF
. TRBV11-2 CASSLNRGFDGYTF
. TRBV30 CAWSVGQGERETQYF
. TRBV2 CASSQGAKNIQYF
medium-sized TRBV28 CASSGIYGYTF
few TRBV19 CASSAYDNPEFGANVLTF
. TRBV13 CASSFLQGINTGELFF
. TRBV28 CASSTDYRASGNTIYF
. TRBV7-3 CASSSLPHTEAFF
few TRBV10-3 CAIKPGYEDDNEKLFF
. TRBV30 CAWSTPTGRAYTF
. TRBV2 CASASKTGAREQPQHF
few TRBV5-1 CASSLEGQGFSGANVLTF
once TRBV2 CASSEQGPHQPQHF
. TRBV27 CASSLGASSTYEQYF
few TRBV9 CASSVGPLGTYEQYF
. TRBV28 CASSQRPLYGYTF
. TRBV9 CASSAGTGGGIQYF
. TRBV5-4 CASSMGQGEQTQYF
. TRBV27 CASSFLGTGELFF